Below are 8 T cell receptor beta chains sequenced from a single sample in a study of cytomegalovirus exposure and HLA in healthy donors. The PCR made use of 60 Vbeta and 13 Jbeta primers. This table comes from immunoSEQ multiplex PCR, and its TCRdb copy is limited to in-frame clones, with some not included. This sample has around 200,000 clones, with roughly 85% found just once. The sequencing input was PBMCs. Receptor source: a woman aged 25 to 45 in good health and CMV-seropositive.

DNA of the CDR3: TGTGCCACCAGCAGAGATTTTCTAGCGGGAGATAGCGGGGAGCTGTTTTTT. This gives the protein CATSRDFLAGDSGELFF. This chain connects TRBV15 to TRBJ2-2, with TRBD2 matching over 10 bases. The germline gives CDR1 LNHNV, CDR2 YYDKDF (reference sequence). J was trimmed by 7 bases and V by 0 bases; bases with no gene match: 8. The CDR3 runs 17 residues.

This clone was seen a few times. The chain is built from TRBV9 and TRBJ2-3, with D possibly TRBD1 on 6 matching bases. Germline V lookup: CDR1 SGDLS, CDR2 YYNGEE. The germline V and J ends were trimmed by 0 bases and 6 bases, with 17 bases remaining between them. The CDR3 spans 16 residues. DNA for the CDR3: TGTGCCAGCAGCGTAGGTGTGGGGGCCCCGGGGGATACGCAGTATTTT. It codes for CASSVGVGAPGDTQYF.

CDR3 in DNA: TGTGCCAGCAGTTACGACGGAGGACGTAATGAAAAACTGTTTTTT. It specifies CASSYDGGRNEKLFF. This chain links TRBV6-6 with TRBJ1-4, with unresolved D. Trimming took 2 bases from V and 4 from J, leaving 11 bases between them. The CDR3 has 15 residues. The germline gives CDR1 MNHNY, CDR2 SVGAGI (reference sequence).

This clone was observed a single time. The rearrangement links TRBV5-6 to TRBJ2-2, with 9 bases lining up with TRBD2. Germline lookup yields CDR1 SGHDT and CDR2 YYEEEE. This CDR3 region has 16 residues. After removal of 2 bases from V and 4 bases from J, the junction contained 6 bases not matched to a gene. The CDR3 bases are TGTGCCAGCAGCTTTCCTAGCGGGGATGGCACCGGGGAGCTGTTTTTT. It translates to CASSFPSGDGTGELFF.

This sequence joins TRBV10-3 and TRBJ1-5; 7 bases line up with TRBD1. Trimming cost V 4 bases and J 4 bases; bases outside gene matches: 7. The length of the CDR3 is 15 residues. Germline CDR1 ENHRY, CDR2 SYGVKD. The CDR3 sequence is CAISGEGTENQPQHF. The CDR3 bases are TGTGCCATCAGTGGAGAAGGGACAGAAAATCAGCCCCAGCATTTT.

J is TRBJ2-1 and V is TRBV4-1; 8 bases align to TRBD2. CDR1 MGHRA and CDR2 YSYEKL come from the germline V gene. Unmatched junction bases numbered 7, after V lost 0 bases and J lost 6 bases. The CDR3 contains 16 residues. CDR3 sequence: CASSQENGRARNEQFF. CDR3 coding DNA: TGCGCCAGCAGCCAAGAAAACGGGAGGGCCCGCAATGAGCAGTTCTTC.

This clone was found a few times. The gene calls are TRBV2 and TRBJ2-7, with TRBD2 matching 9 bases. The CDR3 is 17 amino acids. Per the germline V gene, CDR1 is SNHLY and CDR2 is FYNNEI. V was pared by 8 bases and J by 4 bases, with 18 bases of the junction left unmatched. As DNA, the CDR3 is TGTGCCAGCGAGGGAACTAGTAGCGGGGGCGGACTATACGAGCAGTACTTC. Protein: CASEGTSSGGGLYEQYF.

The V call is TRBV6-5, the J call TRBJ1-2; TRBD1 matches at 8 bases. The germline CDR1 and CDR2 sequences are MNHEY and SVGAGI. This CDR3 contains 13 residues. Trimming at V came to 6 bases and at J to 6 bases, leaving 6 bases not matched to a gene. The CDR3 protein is CASRTTGGDGYTF. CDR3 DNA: TGTGCCAGCAGAACCACAGGGGGAGATGGCTACACCTTC.